These 5 T cell receptor beta chains came from one sample sequenced in a study of T cells in Graves' hyperthyroidism and ophthalmopathy. Amplified TCR beta CDR3 regions came from RNA transcripts. A first-round RT-PCR of the TCR CDR3 used the HTBI primer set. MiXCR, run by TCRdb on the multiplex PCR reads, gives a single entry per CDR3 protein. The table lists fewer than 800,000 distinct CDR3 sequences, less than 20% of them singletons. The sequencing sample was made of blood. These receptors were collected from a man aged 18 to 29 with Graves' hyperthyroidism.

Note on this clonotype: This may be a read error: a much more frequent sequence differs by one nucleotide. This chain joins TRBV7-8 and TRBJ2-5; D unresolved. V shed 7 bases and J shed 11 bases, with 14 bases lying between them. The length of the CDR3 is 11 residues. Germline V lookup: CDR1 SGHVS, CDR2 FQNEAQ. The CDR3 nucleotides are TGTGCCAGCAACCCACCTCCCCTACAGTACTTC. Translated: CASNPPPLQYF.

This clonotype was recorded at least ten times. V gene TRBV28 combines with J gene TRBJ2-1; tentatively, D is TRBD2 (5 bases). The CDR3 length is 12 residues. V dropped 2 bases and J dropped 7 bases, with 6 bases sitting between them. In germline, CDR1 is MDHEN, CDR2 SYDVKM. CDR3 in DNA: TGTGCCAGCAGTTTAGGACTGAATGAGCAGTTCTTC. This gives the protein CASSLGLNEQFF.

The CDR3 DNA is TGTGCCAGCAGTGGACAGGGGTATTATAATCAGCCCCAGCATTTT. Translating it yields CASSGQGYYNQPQHF. V is TRBV6-1 and J is TRBJ1-5; 8 bases agree with TRBD1. Germline trimming cut 4 bases from V and 4 bases from J; bases unmatched to any gene: 6. The CDR3 has 15 residues. Germline assignment: CDR1 MNHNS and CDR2 SASEGT.

The CDR3 reads CASSRGVAGGNTGELFF. CDR3 in DNA: TGTGCCAGCAGCCGAGGGGTAGCGGGAGGAAACACCGGGGAGCTGTTTTTT. V is TRBV7-9 and J is TRBJ2-2; 10 positions agree with TRBD2. Germline CDR1 reads SEHNR; CDR2 reads FQNEAQ (reference sequence). The CDR3 runs to 17 residues. The J segment lost 2 bases and the V segment lost 5 bases, leaving 8 bases of the junction unmatched.

In this sample, this clonotype turned up many times. The V and J genes are TRBV24-1 and TRBJ2-7; TRBD1 agrees at 10 bases. J gave up 5 bases and V 2 bases, and 5 bases lay outside the gene matches. Germline lookup yields CDR1 KGHDR and CDR2 SFDVKD. The CDR3 covers 15 residues. The CDR3 loop reads CATSDSGTGDHEQYF. CDR3 bases: TGTGCCACCAGTGATTCCGGGACAGGGGACCACGAGCAGTACTTC.